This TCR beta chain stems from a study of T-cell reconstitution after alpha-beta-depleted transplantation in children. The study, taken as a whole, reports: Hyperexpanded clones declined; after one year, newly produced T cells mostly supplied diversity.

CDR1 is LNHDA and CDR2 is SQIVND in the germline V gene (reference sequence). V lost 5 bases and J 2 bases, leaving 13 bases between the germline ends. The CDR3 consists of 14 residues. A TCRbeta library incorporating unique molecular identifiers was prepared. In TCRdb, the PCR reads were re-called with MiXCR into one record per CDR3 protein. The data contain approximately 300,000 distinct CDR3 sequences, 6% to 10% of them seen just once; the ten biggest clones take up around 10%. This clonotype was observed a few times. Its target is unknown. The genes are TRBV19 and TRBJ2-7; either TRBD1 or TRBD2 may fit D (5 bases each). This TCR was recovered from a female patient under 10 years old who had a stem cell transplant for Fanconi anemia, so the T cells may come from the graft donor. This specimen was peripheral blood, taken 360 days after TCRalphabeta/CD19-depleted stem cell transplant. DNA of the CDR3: TGTGCCAGTAGTCTTTCCGGGGCTGCCTACGAGCAGTACTTC. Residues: CASSLSGAAYEQYF.